This TCR beta chain was documented in a study of cytomegalovirus exposure and HLA in healthy donors. Study-wide results and caveats: As was reported, the classifier diagnosed cytomegalovirus status with high specificity and sensitivity.

On this clone: Its antigen is unknown.

The PCR employed 60 Vbeta primers together with 13 Jbeta primers. Here immunoSEQ multiplex PCR was the method, and the copy in TCRdb shows in-frame clones only, minus some. The table lists more than 100,000 clones. Germline V gene sequence: CDR1 SGHDT, CDR2 YYEEEE. The trim removed 4 bases at V and 4 bases at J, leaving 8 bases unmatched. The CDR3 loop spans 16 amino acids. This TCR was recovered from a man aged 18 to 29 in good health and CMV-seronegative. The sample consisted of PBMCs. J is TRBJ2-3 and V is TRBV5-6, with TRBD2 matching 11 bases. In DNA form, the CDR3 reads TGTGCCAGCAGCCCCCCCGGGACTAGCGGACCAGATACGCAGTATTTT. Its translation: CASSPPGTSGPDTQYF.